This T cell receptor beta chain was observed in a study of blood T cell repertoires in COVID-19. TCRdb's table, derived via immunoSEQ multiplex PCR, lists solely in-frame clones and lacks some. The sample includes almost 400,000 clones, about 87% of them seen just once. The V and J ends lost 6 bases and 1 base respectively, with 14 bases between them. Germline values: CDR1 MNHEY, CDR2 SMNVEV (reference sequence). The CDR3 is 15 residues long. Patients from Seattle were sampled longitudinally, starting during active infection. V and J are TRBV27 and TRBJ2-3; possible D gene TRBD2, 6 bases. This TCR was sampled from a woman aged 55-69 years with COVID-19, enrolled during active disease. Sequencing input: peripheral blood. DNA for the CDR3: TGTGCCAGCAGCCGGGACTCCCTCGGCACAGATACGCAGTATTTT. It specifies CASSRDSLGTDTQYF.